This passage covers 25 T cell receptor beta chains from one sample sequenced in a study of tumor-infiltrating lymphocytes in primary liver carcinoma. Without any cell sorting, about 18-30 mg of bulk tissue yielded co-extracted RNA and DNA. A constant-region primer primed TCR beta cDNA synthesis from 450 to 550 ng of total RNA. ARM-PCR, slightly modified, supplied the TCR beta libraries through three nested multiplex PCR rounds. A C-beta reverse primer was combined with TRBV1-TRBV30 forward primers in the first two PCR rounds, and each round had approximately 9 cycles. TCRdb fed the multiplex PCR reads into MiXCR, producing one record per CDR3 protein. The data contain about 44,000 distinct CDR3 sequences, around three quarters of them singletons. Sequenced input: liver tumor tissue from sampling region 3. Subset given: tumor region T3, left-lateral pole. The receptors come from a man between 40 and 49 years old with primary liver carcinoma and hepatitis B virus infection.

This clonotype was counted a single time. A read error may account for a junction end that differs from germline. The chain carries TRBV11-2 and TRBJ2-2, with 9 nucleotides matching TRBD1. Germline V gives CDR1 SGHAT, CDR2 FQNNGV. The CDR3 contains 17 residues. In nucleotides, the CDR3 is TGTGCCAACAGCTCTAATCGGGACAGGGTCGGCACCGGGGAGCTGTTTTTT. Protein: CANSSNRDRVGTGELFF.

V gene TRBV6-1 combines with J gene TRBJ2-2; no clear D gene. The germline V gene encodes CDR1 MNHNS and CDR2 SASEGT. The CDR3 is 15 amino acids. The chain's CDR3 is CASDTDSFNTGELFF. The CDR3 nucleotides are TGTGCAAGCGATACAGATTCCTTTAACACCGGGGAGCTGTTTTTT.

Note on this clonotype: One end of the junction varies from germline; a read error may be responsible. V gene TRBV5-6 combines with J gene TRBJ2-1; D is unresolved. Looked up from germline, CDR1 is SGHDT and CDR2 is YYEEEE. CDR3 size: 13 residues. The CDR3: CAISSESYNEQFF. CDR3 bases: TGTGCCATCAGCTCAGAGTCCTACAATGAGCAGTTCTTC.

The chain carries TRBV19 and TRBJ1-5; the match to TRBD1 covers 9 bases. V lost 5 bases, J lost 7 bases, and 15 bases stayed unmatched. CDR1 is LNHDA, CDR2 SQIVND, per germline (reference sequence). The CDR3 contains 17 residues. CDR3 nucleotides: TGTGCCAGTAGTCTCCTCCCCGGGACAGGGAAGAAACAGCCCCAGCATTTT. Protein product: CASSLLPGTGKKQPQHF.

With regard to this clonotype: This may stem from a read error, because a much larger clone lies one nucleotide away. The chain uses TRBV7-9 and TRBJ2-4, with D maybe TRBD2 (6 bases). This CDR3 spans 16 amino acids. The V gene lost 7 bases and the J gene lost 2 bases, with 18 bases spanning the gap. Germline V gene lookup returns CDR1 SEHNR and CDR2 FQNEAQ (reference sequence). For the CDR3, the DNA is TGTGCCAGCAACTCACCAGCGGAGGGGTCCAAAAACATTCAGTACTTC. Translation gives CASNSPAEGSKNIQYF.

This clonotype was recorded only once. At one end the junction does not follow the germline gene, possibly because of a read error. The gene calls are TRBV7-9 and TRBJ2-7; D possibly uses TRBD1 or TRBD2 (6 bases each). This CDR3 has 15 residues. Germline-derived CDR1 and CDR2 are SEHNR and FQNEAQ (reference sequence). The CDR3 loop is CVSSFTWGASYEQYF. The CDR3 DNA reads as TGTGTCAGCAGCTTTACATGGGGGGCCAGCTACGAGCAGTACTTC.

The J gene is TRBJ1-4, the V gene TRBV4-1; D remains unclear. The germline V gene has CDR1 MGHRA and CDR2 YSYEKL. The V and J ends lost 7 bases and 6 bases respectively, with 18 bases between them. The CDR3 extends over 15 amino acids. The CDR3, as DNA: TGCGCCAGCAACCAGATCTTCGAGAGGGATGAAAAACTGTTTTTT. This sequence encodes CASNQIFERDEKLFF.

In regard to this clonotype: One end of the junction fails to match germline, which may point to a read error. The CDR3 sequence is CSSSDFSSYNEQFF. Written as DNA, the CDR3 is TGCTCCAGCAGTGACTTTAGCTCCTACAATGAGCAGTTCTTC. The rearrangement joins TRBV10-2 to TRBJ2-1; no clear D. The CDR3 consists of 14 residues. CDR1 is WSHSY, CDR2 SAAADI, per germline.

This clonotype was counted ten times or more. The chain joins TRBV6-4 to TRBJ1-5; maybe TRBD1 (6 bases). Trimming removed 4 bases at V and 5 bases at J, with 18 bases between. CDR1 is MRHNA, CDR2 SNTAGT, per germline. The CDR3 spans 16 residues. The CDR3 region is CASSGLSRDTYQPQHF. CDR3 nucleotide sequence: TGTGCCAGCAGTGGCCTGTCCCGGGACACGTATCAGCCCCAGCATTTT.

As to this clonotype: The final CDR3 position lacks the conserved phenylalanine or tryptophan, pointing to a likely read error. The DNA is left out, because the CDR3 cannot be placed on it with certainty; the CDR3 is given as TCRdb lists it. The chain couples TRBV11-2 to TRBJ2-5; the D call TRBD1 from the table was never checked on the DNA. CDR1 is SGHAT, CDR2 FQNNGV, per germline. The CDR3 is 17 residues long, ends included. This CDR3 reads CASGLVNGGSRRETQCY.

Concerning this clonotype: It may be a read error: a sequence one base away is much more abundant. The chain uses TRBV7-9 and TRBJ2-7; a possible D gene is TRBD2 (6 bases). The germline CDR1 and CDR2 sequences are SEHNR and FQNEAQ (reference sequence). The CDR3 is 12 residues long. The CDR3 region has the DNA TGTGCCAGCAGCTTATTTTCGGGGGAGCAGTGCTTC. It translates to CASSLFSGEQCF.

This clonotype was recorded only once. This sequence joins TRBV28 and TRBJ2-6; D possibly matches TRBD1 or TRBD2 (5 bases each). The CDR3 consists of 16 residues. CDR1 and CDR2 (germline): MDHEN, SYDVKM. The V end was cut by 5 bases, the J end by 5 bases, with 16 bases between. The CDR3 DNA reads as TGTGCCAGCAGTCTCCGGGGACGGGTTAGGGCCAACGTCCTGACTTTC. This encodes CASSLRGRVRANVLTF.

Points on this clonotype: The CDR3 does not end in the conserved phenylalanine or tryptophan, so this is likely a read error. The chain joins TRBV20-1 to TRBJ2-1; 8 bases match TRBD1. V shed 2 bases, J shed 8 bases, and the junction held 5 bases outside the gene matches. The CDR3 runs 13 residues. Germline CDR1 and CDR2: DFQATT and SNEGSKA (reference sequence). In nucleotides, the CDR3 is TGCAGTGCTAGACCTCCACAGGGGGATGAGCAGTTCTCC. Protein: CSARPPQGDEQFS.

This clonotype occurred once. V and J are TRBV1 and TRBJ2-5; the D call of TRBD1 is as the table states it, not checked on the DNA. TRBV1 is a pseudogene locus. The CDR3 spans 14 residues. The CDR3 DNA follows: TGCACCAGCAGCCCCCGCAGGGGGCTCAAGAGACAGTACTTC. It encodes CTSSPRRGLKRQYF.

The V call is TRBV29-1, the J call TRBJ2-1; the D gene is possibly TRBD1 (5 bases). With 7 bases removed from V and 3 bases from J, the gap between germline ends came to 16 bases. CDR1 and CDR2 from the germline V gene are SQVTM and ANQGSEA. The CDR3 totals 14 residues. The CDR3 is CSADPTGVYNEQFF. The CDR3 nucleotides read TGCAGCGCTGATCCTACAGGAGTCTACAATGAGCAGTTCTTC.

Regarding this clonotype: Possible read error: a much larger clone is one base away. V gene TRBV2 combines with J gene TRBJ2-7; D not resolved. The V and J ends lost 6 bases and 4 bases respectively, with 7 bases between them. The CDR3 is 11 amino acids. Germline assignment: CDR1 SNHLY and CDR2 FYNNEI. CDR3 sequence (DNA): TGTGCCAGCAGAGCTTTTTACGAGCAGTACTTC. The encoded protein is CASRAFYEQYF. Complete variable domain (other parts from reference TRBV2 and TRBJ2-7): EPEVTQTPSHQVTQMGQEVILRCVPISNHLYFYWYRQILGQKVEFLVSFYNNEISEKSEIFDDQFSVERPDGSNFTLKIRSTKLEDSAMYFCASRAFYEQYFGPGTRLTVT.

Remarks on this clonotype: The junction departs from the called germline gene at one end, perhaps through a read error. V usage is TRBV11-2 and J usage is TRBJ2-7; 12 bases match TRBD2. This CDR3 spans 15 amino acids. The germline V gene has CDR1 SGHAT and CDR2 FQNNGV. In DNA, the CDR3 is TGCGCCAGCAGTGCTAGCGGGAGGGCCCTAGAAGGGCAGTACTTC. The encoded protein is CASSASGRALEGQYF.

Note on this clonotype: At one boundary the junction diverges from the germline segment, which might be a read error. The rearrangement uses TRBV6-6 and TRBJ1-6; the D gene is possibly TRBD1 (5 bases). Germline V gene lookup returns CDR1 MNHNY and CDR2 SVGAGI (reference sequence). The CDR3 sequence is 15 residues long. For the CDR3, the DNA is TGTGCCAGCAGTTACTCGGAGGGGATCATTTCACTCCTCCACTTT. Its translation is CASSYSEGIISLLHF.

Written as DNA, the CDR3 is TGTGCCAGCAGCCCGCAGGGGGGGCGGGGCGCAGATACGCAGCATTTT. It yields the protein CASSPQGGRGADTQHF. The chain joins TRBV11-2 to TRBJ2-3; TRBD1 aligns across 7 bases. The last part of the DNA fits TRBJ1-5 better; the J call may be wrong. The CDR3 sequence is 16 residues long. The germline gives CDR1 SGHAT, CDR2 FQNNGV.

Worth noting for this clonotype: Sequence at one end of the junction differs from germline and may be a read error. The chain combines TRBV4-1 with TRBJ2-2; the match to TRBD1 covers 7 bases. The CDR3 totals 15 residues. CDR1 is MGHRA and CDR2 is YSYEKL in the germline V gene. CDR3 nucleotides: TGCGCCACCAGCCTGAGACAGGGAGAAGTCGGGGAGCTGTTTTTT. It codes for CATSLRQGEVGELFF.

This clonotype came up a few times. Possible read error: a much larger clone is one base away. The chain links TRBV6-5 to TRBJ1-2; D gene uncertain. The V gene's germline CDR1 is MNHEY and CDR2 SVGAGI. CDR3 size: 12 residues. This CDR3 is CVSGSRTYGYTF. CDR3 coding DNA: TGTGTCAGCGGGTCGAGGACCTATGGCTACACCTTC.

The genes are TRBV6-5 and TRBJ2-7; TRBD1 or TRBD2 may be the D gene (5 bases each). This CDR3 is built from 14 residues. V was pared by 8 bases and J by 0 bases, with 14 bases between. CDR1 and CDR2 from the germline V gene are MNHEY and SVGAGI. The CDR3 DNA is TGTGCCAGCTGCCGGGACGCTAACTCCTACGAGCAGTACTTC. It encodes CASCRDANSYEQYF.

Concerning this clonotype: This may arise from a read error, as a much more abundant clone is one base away. This sequence joins TRBV11-2 and TRBJ2-1, with D possibly matching TRBD1 (5 bases). Germline values: CDR1 SGHAT, CDR2 FQNNGV. The CDR3 runs 14 residues. The ends were cut back, 4 bases at V and 7 bases at J, with 14 bases in the middle. CDR3 region: CASSSARGGNEQFF. CDR3 coding DNA: TGTGCCAGCAGCTCAGCTAGGGGTGGGAATGAGCAGTTCTTC.

Points on this clonotype: Sequence at one end of the junction differs from germline and may be a read error. V and J are TRBV11-2 and TRBJ2-1; D gene uncertain. There are 13 residues in the CDR3. The germline gives CDR1 SGHAT, CDR2 FQNNGV. CDR3 in DNA: TGTGCCAGTAGCTTAAGCGATGCCTATGAGCAGTTCTTC. Protein product: CASSLSDAYEQFF.

This clonotype was seen at least ten times. This chain links TRBV28 with TRBJ2-2; D perhaps matches TRBD2 (5 bases). The CDR3 is 13 amino acids. V was shortened by 6 bases and J by 5 bases, with 10 bases between the two germline ends. CDR1 and CDR2 from the germline V gene are MDHEN and SYDVKM. This CDR3 reads CASRAGVTGELFF. The DNA of the CDR3 is TGTGCCAGCAGGGCCGGGGTAACCGGGGAGCTGTTTTTT.